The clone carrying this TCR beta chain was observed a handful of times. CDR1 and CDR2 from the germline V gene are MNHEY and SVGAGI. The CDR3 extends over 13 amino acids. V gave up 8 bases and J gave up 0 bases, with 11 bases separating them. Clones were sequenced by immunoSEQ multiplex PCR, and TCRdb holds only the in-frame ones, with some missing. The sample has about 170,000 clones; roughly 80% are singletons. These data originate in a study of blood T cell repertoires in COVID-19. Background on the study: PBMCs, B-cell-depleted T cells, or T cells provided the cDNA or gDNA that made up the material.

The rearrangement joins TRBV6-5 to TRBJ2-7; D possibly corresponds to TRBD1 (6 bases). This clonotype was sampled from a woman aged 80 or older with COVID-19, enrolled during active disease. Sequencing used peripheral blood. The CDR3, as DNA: TGTGCCAGCGGACAGACGATCTCCTACGAGCAGTACTTC. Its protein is CASGQTISYEQYF.